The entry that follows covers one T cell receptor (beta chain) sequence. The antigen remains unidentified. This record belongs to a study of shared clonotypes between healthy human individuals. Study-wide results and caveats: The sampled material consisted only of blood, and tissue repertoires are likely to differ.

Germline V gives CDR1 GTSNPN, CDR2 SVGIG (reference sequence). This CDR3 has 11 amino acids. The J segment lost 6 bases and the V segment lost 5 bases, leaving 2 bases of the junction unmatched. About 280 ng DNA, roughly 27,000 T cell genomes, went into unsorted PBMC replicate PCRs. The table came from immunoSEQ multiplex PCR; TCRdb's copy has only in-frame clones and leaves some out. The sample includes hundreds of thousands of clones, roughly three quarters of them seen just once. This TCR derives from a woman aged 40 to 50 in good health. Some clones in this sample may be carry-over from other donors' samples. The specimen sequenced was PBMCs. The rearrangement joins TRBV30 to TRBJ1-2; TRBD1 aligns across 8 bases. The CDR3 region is CAWWTGNGYTF. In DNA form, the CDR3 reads TGTGCCTGGTGGACAGGGAATGGCTACACCTTC.